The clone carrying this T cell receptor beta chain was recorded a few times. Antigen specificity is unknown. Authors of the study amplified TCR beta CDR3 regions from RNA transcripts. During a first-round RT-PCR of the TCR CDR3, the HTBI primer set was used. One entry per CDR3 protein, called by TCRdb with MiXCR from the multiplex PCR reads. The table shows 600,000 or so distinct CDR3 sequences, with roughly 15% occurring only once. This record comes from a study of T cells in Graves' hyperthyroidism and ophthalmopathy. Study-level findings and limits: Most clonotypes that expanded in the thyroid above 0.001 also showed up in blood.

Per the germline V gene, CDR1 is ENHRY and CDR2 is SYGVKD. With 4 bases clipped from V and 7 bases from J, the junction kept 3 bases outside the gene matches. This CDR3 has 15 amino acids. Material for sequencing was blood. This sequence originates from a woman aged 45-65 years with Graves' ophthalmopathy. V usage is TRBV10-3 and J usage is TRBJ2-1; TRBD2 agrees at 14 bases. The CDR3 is CAISAGTSGSNEQFF. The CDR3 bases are TGTGCCATCAGTGCCGGGACTAGCGGGAGTAATGAGCAGTTCTTC.